A selection of T cell receptor beta chains follows, all from one sample in a study of blood T cell repertoires in COVID-19. The assay was immunoSEQ multiplex PCR, and TCRdb's table has in-frame clones only and misses some. Here the sample spans around 76,000 clones, around 83% being singletons. Sequencing input: peripheral blood. All receptors derive from a man aged 80 or over with acute or convalescent COVID-19. The conserved cysteine and the conserved F or W are not part of the CDR3 here. A D gene is named only where the DNA matches it firmly. The size entry is marked missing in some rows and otherwise reads once, few, many or a size class.

D gene	V gene	J gene	clone size	CDR3 protein
-	TRBV21-1	TRBJ1-1	-	ASSKEGHANTEAF
-	TRBV9	TRBJ2-5	-	ASSPGSTQETQY
TRBD2	TRBV3-1/TRBV3-2	TRBJ2-5	-	ASSQVPTSGGARETQY
TRBD2	TRBV9	TRBJ2-3	-	ASSVGPAGGREY
TRBD1	TRBV7-2	TRBJ1-4	-	ASSGDRGVYEKLF
-	TRBV19	TRBJ1-5	-	ASSDQVNQPQH
TRBD1	TRBV19	TRBJ1-2	-	ASSLGQGVGYT
-	TRBV29-1	TRBJ2-1	-	SAGRGQYNEQF
-	TRBV28	TRBJ1-1	-	ASSPGVKAF
TRBD2	TRBV4-3	TRBJ2-1	-	ASSQKRDPSYNEQF
TRBD2	TRBV7-7	TRBJ2-5	-	ASSGGQETQY
-	TRBV6-2/TRBV6-3	TRBJ1-3	-	ASSYLTGRTSGNTIY
TRBD2	TRBV5-1	TRBJ2-3	-	ASTQTSGRADTQY
-	TRBV2	TRBJ2-7	-	ASRGTKSYEQY
TRBD2	TRBV7-2	TRBJ2-3	-	ASSFSSGQIDTQY
TRBD1	TRBV2	TRBJ2-1	-	ASRPDRGQNEQF
-	TRBV5-1	TRBJ1-3	medium-sized	ASSLRQDPGNTIY
-	TRBV5-4	TRBJ1-1	-	ASSLGPTEAF
TRBD1	TRBV27	TRBJ1-2	-	ASSPFPGTGYGYT
TRBD1	TRBV28	TRBJ1-6	-	ASSSTGARSYNSPLH
TRBD2	TRBV4-1	TRBJ2-4	-	ASSRFGLAENIQY
TRBD1	TRBV18	TRBJ1-1	-	ASSSGQGKNTEAF
-	TRBV11-3	TRBJ2-2	-	ASSPVPNTGELF
-	TRBV7-2	TRBJ2-5	-	ASIETPRGTGTQY
TRBD1	TRBV5-5	TRBJ2-1	-	ASSLLSGGLSSSYNEQF
-	TRBV11-1	TRBJ1-1	-	ASGLGASKRHTEAF
TRBD2	TRBV11-2	TRBJ2-3	-	ASSRGLAGAGTDTQY
-	TRBV5-1	TRBJ1-5	once	ASSTGTGNQPQH
TRBD1	TRBV7-2	TRBJ1-2	-	ASSLTGGNSKYGYT
TRBD1	TRBV19	TRBJ2-7	-	ASSPDRGFYEQY
-	TRBV7-2	TRBJ1-2	-	ASSSPGDGYT
TRBD2	TRBV5-1	TRBJ2-7	-	ASTPGGEVYEQY
-	TRBV10-1	TRBJ2-7	few	ASSSGGPHEQY
TRBD2	TRBV7-9	TRBJ2-1	-	ASTDGTSGSNEQF
TRBD2	TRBV7-2	TRBJ2-7	-	ASSARSGRGHEQY
TRBD2	TRBV7-3	TRBJ2-3	few	ASSSGLAGGDTQY
TRBD2	TRBV18	TRBJ2-2	-	ASSGLTSGKTGELF
TRBD1	TRBV29-1	TRBJ1-1	-	SVDPGTGGRDTEAF
-	TRBV6-1	TRBJ1-5	-	ASSEQDSHQPQH
-	TRBV7-3	TRBJ1-2	-	ASSLSRGNGYT